This TCR beta chain is drawn from a study of cytomegalovirus exposure and HLA in healthy donors. CDR3 length: 14 residues. Trimming pared 5 bases from V and 4 bases from J, leaving 12 bases between. The germline V gene has CDR1 SNHLY and CDR2 FYNNEI. It was with 60 Vbeta and 13 Jbeta primers that the PCR ran. Method: immunoSEQ multiplex PCR; TCRdb's copy keeps in-frame clones and lacks some. The sample shows approximately 190,000 clones, approximately 80% of them seen only once. The chain couples TRBV2 to TRBJ1-5, with D tentatively TRBD1 (5 bases). What was sequenced was PBMCs. The TCR comes from a woman aged 30 to 39 in good health and CMV-seropositive. The CDR3: CASSNGRANQPQHF. In nucleotides, the CDR3 is TGTGCCAGCAGTAACGGCAGGGCAAATCAGCCCCAGCATTTT.